Listed here are 16 T cell receptor beta chains from one sample, sequenced in a study of cytomegalovirus exposure and HLA in healthy donors. The PCR had 60 Vbeta and 13 Jbeta primers. Data came from immunoSEQ multiplex PCR; TCRdb stores just in-frame clones and leaves some out. This table has approximately 140,000 clones, about 78% appearing once. Material for sequencing was PBMCs. The receptors shown here come from a human donor in good health.

The chain is built from TRBV19 and TRBJ2-1, with 8 bases matching TRBD1. The CDR3 covers 15 residues. CDR1 LNHDA and CDR2 SQIVND come from the germline V gene (reference sequence). Losses at the gene ends were 5 bases for V and 3 bases for J; bases not matched to a gene: 6. This CDR3 is CASSPDRVLYNEQFF. The CDR3 region has the DNA TGTGCCAGTAGTCCGGACAGGGTACTCTACAATGAGCAGTTCTTC.

The gene calls are TRBV7-2 and TRBJ2-6; D gene ambiguous. This CDR3 region has 18 residues. CDR1 SGHTA and CDR2 FQGNSA come from the germline V gene. Trimming stripped 1 base from V and 2 bases from J, with 15 bases between. The CDR3 loop reads CASSLDRSRSPGANVLTF. In DNA, the CDR3 is TGTGCCAGCAGCTTAGACCGGTCCAGGTCGCCTGGGGCCAACGTCCTGACTTTC.

This clone was recorded a few times. The chain uses TRBV7-2 and TRBJ1-2; D is possibly TRBD1 (6 bases). CDR1 is SGHTA, CDR2 FQGNSA, per germline. The CDR3 is made up of 16 amino acids. V was shortened by 1 base and J by 2 bases, with 14 bases between the two germline ends. In nucleotides, the CDR3 is TGTGCCAGCAGCTTAGGACGGTTAGACAGGAACTATGGCTACACCTTC. Protein product: CASSLGRLDRNYGYTF.

The chain joins TRBV28 to TRBJ2-4, with a weak D call TRBD1 (6 bases). Germline V lookup: CDR1 MDHEN, CDR2 SYDVKM. Trimming took off 7 bases at V and 15 bases at J, with 25 bases between the two ends. This CDR3 has 14 residues. CDR3 sequence reads: CASTKQGIGQSRYF. In DNA form, the CDR3 reads TGTGCCAGCACCAAACAGGGAATAGGACAGTCGAGGTACTTC.

This clone has only a few counts. The chain carries TRBV27 and TRBJ1-3; D gene uncertain. CDR1 and CDR2 (germline): MNHEY, SMNVEV (reference sequence). This CDR3 is built from 17 residues. V lost 5 bases, J lost 0 bases, and 17 bases lay in between. This chain's CDR3 is CASSRTRRSDSGNTIYF. Here the CDR3 DNA reads TGTGCCAGCAGTCGGACTAGGCGCTCTGACTCTGGAAACACCATATATTTT.

The genes are TRBV4-3 and TRBJ2-1; 8 bases align to TRBD1. Germline V gene lookup returns CDR1 LGHNA and CDR2 YSLEER. The V gene end was trimmed by 6 bases and the J gene end by 1 base; junction bases not matched to a gene: 5. This CDR3 region has 15 residues. The CDR3 protein is CASRHGQGSYNEQFF. Here the CDR3 DNA reads TGCGCCAGCAGACACGGACAGGGATCCTACAATGAGCAGTTCTTC.

This rearrangement joins TRBV11-1 to TRBJ2-7; tentative D call: TRBD2 (5 bases). V gave up 5 bases and J gave up 7 bases, with 15 bases separating them. Germline V gene lookup returns CDR1 SGHAT and CDR2 FQDESV (reference sequence). The length of the CDR3 is 13 residues. CDR3 bases: TGTGCCAGCAGCAGCCCCCCAGCGGAAGAGCAGTACTTC. Translation: CASSSPPAEEQYF.

For this clone: The same CDR3 can be traced to other DNA sequences in this sample. This chain links TRBV29-1 with TRBJ2-1, with 8 bases matching TRBD2. CDR3 length: 14 residues. Losses at the gene ends were 6 bases for V and 1 base for J; bases not matched to a gene: 5. The V gene's germline CDR1 is SQVTM and CDR2 ANQGSEA. The CDR3 nucleotides read TGCAGCGTAGAGCGGGAGAGGTCCTACAATGAGCAGTTCTTC. Translated: CSVERERSYNEQFF.

In the case of this clone: An end of the junction does not agree with germline; a read error may underlie this. The rearrangement joins TRBV7-9 to TRBJ1-1, with 9 nucleotides matching TRBD1. CDR3 length: 13 amino acids. Germline V gives CDR1 SEHNR, CDR2 FQNEAQ (reference sequence). The CDR3, as DNA: TGTTCCAGCAGCTTAGAGGGGACAGGGAGGGCTTTCTTT. Amino acids: CSSSLEGTGRAFF.

The rearrangement joins TRBV5-6 to TRBJ2-7; 8 nucleotides line up with TRBD2. The length of the CDR3 is 15 residues. The V and J ends lost 3 bases and 6 bases, in that order; junction bases with no gene match: 11. Germline lookup yields CDR1 SGHDT and CDR2 YYEEEE. In DNA, the CDR3 is TGTGCCAGCAGCTACCTAGGGACGGGGGGGAGCGAGCAGTACTTC. It specifies CASSYLGTGGSEQYF. Combining the CDR3 with reference TRBV5-6 and TRBJ2-7 gives the whole variable domain DAGVTQSPTHLIKTRGQQVTLRCSPKSGHDTVSWYQQALGQGPQFIFQYYEEEERQRGNFPDRFSGHQFPNYSSELNVNALLLGDSALYLCASSYLGTGGSEQYFGPGTRLTVT.

This chain connects TRBV7-2 to TRBJ2-7; no clear D. The CDR3 runs 12 residues. Germline V gene data show CDR1 as SGHTA and CDR2 as FQGNSA. Trimming stripped 5 bases from V and 2 bases from J, with 7 bases between. The CDR3 nucleotides are TGTGCCAGCAGCATACAAACCTACGAGCAGTACTTC. Its protein product is CASSIQTYEQYF.

The rearrangement links TRBV7-9 to TRBJ2-5; 7 bases match TRBD2. Germline CDR1 reads SEHNR; CDR2 reads FQNEAQ (reference sequence). The CDR3 has 14 amino acids. V gave up 3 bases and J gave up 1 base; unmatched junction bases: 2. The CDR3 sequence is CASSLGGGQETQYF. The CDR3 DNA is TGTGCCAGCAGCTTGGGGGGGGGCCAAGAGACCCAGTACTTC.

Comment on this clone: The sample holds other DNA sequences that translate to the same CDR3. This chain joins TRBV4-2 and TRBJ1-3; 9 positions match TRBD1. With 1 base clipped from V and 8 bases from J, the junction kept 3 bases outside the gene matches. Germline-derived CDR1 and CDR2 are LGHNA and YNFKEQ. This CDR3 has 14 residues. CDR3 in amino acids: CASSQVGQGDTIYF. As DNA, the CDR3 is TGTGCCAGCAGCCAAGTGGGACAGGGAGACACCATATATTTT.

Sample share makes this clone medium-sized. The chain couples TRBV15 to TRBJ2-3; D may be TRBD2 (7 bases). The CDR3 totals 16 residues. The ends were cut back, 4 bases at V and 2 bases at J, with 16 bases in the middle. Germline V gene lookup returns CDR1 LNHNV and CDR2 YYDKDF (reference sequence). CDR3 sequence reads: CATSTIFGGPTDTQYF. DNA for the CDR3: TGTGCCACCAGCACCATTTTCGGGGGGCCCACAGATACGCAGTATTTT.

This clone was seen once. The gene calls are TRBV18 and TRBJ1-5, with 7 bases that match TRBD1. V was clipped by 4 bases and J by 4 bases; unmatched bases: 1. The V gene's germline CDR1 is KGHSH and CDR2 LQKENI. The CDR3 spans 13 residues. For the CDR3, the DNA is TGTGCCAGCTCACTACAGGGGAATCAGCCCCAGCATTTT. This translates into CASSLQGNQPQHF.

As to this clone: At one of its ends the junction is not consistent with the germline gene, which may arise from a read error. V and J are TRBV6-1 and TRBJ2-3; unclear D gene. This CDR3 comprises 14 residues. Germline lookup yields CDR1 MNHNS and CDR2 SASEGT. CDR3 sequence: CASRDWLYTDTQYF. CDR3 DNA sequence: TGTGCCAGCCGTGATTGGCTGTACACAGATACGCAGTATTTT.